This T cell receptor beta chain originates from a study of blood T cell repertoires in COVID-19. Some clones are missing from TCRdb's copy, which holds only in-frame ones; the method was immunoSEQ multiplex PCR. The sample yields more than 35,000 clones, about four fifths seen once. This clone was found once. Specimen: peripheral blood. The sequence was collected from a man older than 75 with active or convalescent COVID-19.

CDR3 amino acids: CSASGVGTGMDEQYF. CDR3 bases: TGCAGTGCTAGTGGGGTAGGGACAGGGATGGACGAGCAGTACTTC. The genes are TRBV20-1 and TRBJ2-7; TRBD1 aligns across 9 bases. This CDR3 spans 15 amino acids. Germline CDR1 DFQATT, CDR2 SNEGSKA (reference sequence). V was pared by 3 bases and J by 5 bases, with 11 bases of the junction left unmatched.